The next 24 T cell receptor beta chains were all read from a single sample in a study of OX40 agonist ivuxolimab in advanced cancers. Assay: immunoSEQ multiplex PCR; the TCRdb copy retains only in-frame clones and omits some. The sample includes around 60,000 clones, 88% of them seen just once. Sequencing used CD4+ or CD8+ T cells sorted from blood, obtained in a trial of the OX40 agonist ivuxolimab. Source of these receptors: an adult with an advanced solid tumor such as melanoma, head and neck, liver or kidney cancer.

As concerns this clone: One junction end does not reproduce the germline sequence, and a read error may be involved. CDR3 in amino acids: CASTPSPTPSSGNTIYF. CDR3 nucleotide sequence: TGTGCCAGCACACCCTCTCCGACCCCCAGCTCTGGAAACACCATATATTTT. This sequence joins TRBV18 and TRBJ1-3; D gene uncertain. In germline, CDR1 is KGHSH, CDR2 LQKENI. The CDR3 spans 17 residues.

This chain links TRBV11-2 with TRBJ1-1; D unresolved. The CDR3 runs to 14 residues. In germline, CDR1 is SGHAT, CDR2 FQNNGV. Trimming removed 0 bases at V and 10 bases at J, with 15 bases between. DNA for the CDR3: TGTGCCAGCAGCTTAGATCGGGCGGTCCCTGGAGCTTTCTTT. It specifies CASSLDRAVPGAFF.

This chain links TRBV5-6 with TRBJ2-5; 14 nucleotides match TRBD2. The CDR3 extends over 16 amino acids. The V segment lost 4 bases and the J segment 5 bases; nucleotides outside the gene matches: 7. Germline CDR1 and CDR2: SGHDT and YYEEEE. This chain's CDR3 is CASSPGTSGSWETQYF. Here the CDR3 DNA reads TGTGCCAGCAGCCCTGGGACTAGCGGGAGCTGGGAGACCCAGTACTTC.

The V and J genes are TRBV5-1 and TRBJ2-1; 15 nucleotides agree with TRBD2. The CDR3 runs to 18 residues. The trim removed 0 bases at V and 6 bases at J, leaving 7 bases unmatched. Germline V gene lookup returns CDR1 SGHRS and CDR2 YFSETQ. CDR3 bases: TGCGCCAGCAGCTTGGGGACTAGCGGGAGGGCTCTACGCAATGAGCAGTTCTTC. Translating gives CASSLGTSGRALRNEQFF.

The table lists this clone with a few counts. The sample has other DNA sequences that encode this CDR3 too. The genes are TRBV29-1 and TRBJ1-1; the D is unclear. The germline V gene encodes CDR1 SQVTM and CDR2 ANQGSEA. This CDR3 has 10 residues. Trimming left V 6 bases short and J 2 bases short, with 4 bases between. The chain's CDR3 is CSVGNTEAFF. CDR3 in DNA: TGCAGCGTGGGAAACACTGAAGCTTTCTTT.

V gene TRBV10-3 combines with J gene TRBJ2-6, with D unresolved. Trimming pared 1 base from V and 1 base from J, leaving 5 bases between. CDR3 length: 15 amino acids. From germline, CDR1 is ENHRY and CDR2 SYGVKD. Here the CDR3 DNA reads TGTGCCATCAGTGAGTTCCTATCTGGGGCCAACGTCCTGACTTTC. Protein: CAISEFLSGANVLTF.

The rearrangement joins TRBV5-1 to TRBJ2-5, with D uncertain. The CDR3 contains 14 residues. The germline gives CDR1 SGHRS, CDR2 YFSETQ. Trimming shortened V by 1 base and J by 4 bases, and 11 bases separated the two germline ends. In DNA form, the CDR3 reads TGCGCCAGCAGCTTGACCGGCAATCGAGAGACCCAGTACTTC. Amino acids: CASSLTGNRETQYF.

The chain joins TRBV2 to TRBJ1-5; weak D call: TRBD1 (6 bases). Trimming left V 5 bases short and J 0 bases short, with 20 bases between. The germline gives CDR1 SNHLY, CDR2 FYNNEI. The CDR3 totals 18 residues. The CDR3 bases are TGTGCCAGCAGTCAAGACAGGCACAGCGATTATAGCAATCAGCCCCAGCATTTT. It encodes CASSQDRHSDYSNQPQHF.

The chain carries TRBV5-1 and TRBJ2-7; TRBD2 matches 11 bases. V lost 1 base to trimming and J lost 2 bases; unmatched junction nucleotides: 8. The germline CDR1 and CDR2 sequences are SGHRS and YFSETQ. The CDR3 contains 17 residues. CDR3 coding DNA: TGCGCCAGCAGCTTGACTAGCGGGAGTTTCGGGCCCTACGAGCAGTACTTC. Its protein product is CASSLTSGSFGPYEQYF.

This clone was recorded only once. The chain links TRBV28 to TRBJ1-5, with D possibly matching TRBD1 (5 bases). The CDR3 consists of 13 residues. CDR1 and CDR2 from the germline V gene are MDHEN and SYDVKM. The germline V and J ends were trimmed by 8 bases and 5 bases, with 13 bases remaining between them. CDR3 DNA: TGTGCCAGCCGAGGACATCCGGATCAGCCCCAGCATTTT. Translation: CASRGHPDQPQHF.

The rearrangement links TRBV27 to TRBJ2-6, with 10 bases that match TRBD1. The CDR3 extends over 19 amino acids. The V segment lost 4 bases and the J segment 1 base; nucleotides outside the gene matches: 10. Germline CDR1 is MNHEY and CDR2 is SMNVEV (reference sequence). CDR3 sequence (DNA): TGTGCCAGCAGTTCGCTCCGGGACAGGGGCCCGTCTGGGGCCAACGTCCTGACTTTC. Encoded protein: CASSSLRDRGPSGANVLTF.

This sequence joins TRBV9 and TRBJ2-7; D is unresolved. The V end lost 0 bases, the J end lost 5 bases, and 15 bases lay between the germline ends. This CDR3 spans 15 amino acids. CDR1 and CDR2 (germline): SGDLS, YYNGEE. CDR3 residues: CASSVAGSRWDEQYF. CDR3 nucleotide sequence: TGTGCCAGCAGCGTAGCGGGCTCCCGGTGGGACGAGCAGTACTTC. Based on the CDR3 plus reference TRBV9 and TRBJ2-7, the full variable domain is DSGVTQTPKHLITATGQRVTLRCSPRSGDLSVYWYQQSLDQGLQFLIQYYNGEERAKGNILERFSAQQFPDLHSELNLSSLELGDSALYFCASSVAGSRWDEQYFGPGTRLTVT.

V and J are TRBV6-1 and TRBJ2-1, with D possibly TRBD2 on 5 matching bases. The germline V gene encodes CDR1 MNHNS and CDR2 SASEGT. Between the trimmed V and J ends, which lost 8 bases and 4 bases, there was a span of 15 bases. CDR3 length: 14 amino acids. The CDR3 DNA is TGTGCCAGCCAACAAGGAGGCCCTTACAATGAGCAGTTCTTC. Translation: CASQQGGPYNEQFF.

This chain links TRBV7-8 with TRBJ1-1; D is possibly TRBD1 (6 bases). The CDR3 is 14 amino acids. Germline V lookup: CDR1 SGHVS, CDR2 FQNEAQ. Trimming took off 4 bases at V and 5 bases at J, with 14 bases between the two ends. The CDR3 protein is CASSSTGIETEAFF. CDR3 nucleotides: TGTGCCAGCAGCTCAACAGGGATTGAAACTGAAGCTTTCTTT.

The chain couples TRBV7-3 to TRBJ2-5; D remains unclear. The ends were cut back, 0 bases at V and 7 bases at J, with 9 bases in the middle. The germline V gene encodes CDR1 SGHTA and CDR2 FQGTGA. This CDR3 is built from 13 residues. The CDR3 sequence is CASSLTGMGTQYF. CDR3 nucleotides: TGTGCCAGCAGCTTAACAGGGATGGGGACCCAGTACTTC.

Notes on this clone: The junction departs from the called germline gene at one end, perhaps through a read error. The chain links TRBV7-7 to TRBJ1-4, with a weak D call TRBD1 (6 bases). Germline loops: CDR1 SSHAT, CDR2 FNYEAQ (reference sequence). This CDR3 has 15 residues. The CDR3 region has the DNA TGTGCTAGCAGCGCCACAGGGAACCTTAATGAAAAACTGTTTTTT. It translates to CASSATGNLNEKLFF.

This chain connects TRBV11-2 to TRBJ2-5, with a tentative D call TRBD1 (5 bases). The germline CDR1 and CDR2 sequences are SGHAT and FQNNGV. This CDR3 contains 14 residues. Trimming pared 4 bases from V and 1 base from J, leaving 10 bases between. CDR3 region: CASSSYRSQETQYF. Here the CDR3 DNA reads TGTGCCAGCAGCTCCTACAGGAGCCAAGAGACCCAGTACTTC.

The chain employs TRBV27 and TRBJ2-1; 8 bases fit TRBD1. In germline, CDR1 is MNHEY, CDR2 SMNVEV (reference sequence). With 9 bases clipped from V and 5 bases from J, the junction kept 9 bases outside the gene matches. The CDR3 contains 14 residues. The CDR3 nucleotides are TGTGCCAGTTTCCGGGACAGGCTCAACAATGAGCAGTTCTTC. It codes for CASFRDRLNNEQFF.

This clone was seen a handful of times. The chain's CDR3 is CASSLEWEGYTF. For the CDR3, the DNA is TGTGCCAGCAGCTTAGAGTGGGAAGGCTACACCTTC. The rearrangement links TRBV7-9 to TRBJ1-2; D gene ambiguous. This CDR3 is built from 12 residues. V dropped 1 base and J dropped 8 bases, with 8 bases sitting between them. CDR1 and CDR2 (germline): SEHNR, FQNEAQ (reference sequence).

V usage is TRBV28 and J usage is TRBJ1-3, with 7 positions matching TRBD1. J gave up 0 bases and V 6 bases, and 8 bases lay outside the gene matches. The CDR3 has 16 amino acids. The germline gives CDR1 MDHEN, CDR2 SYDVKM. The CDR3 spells CASSLPDRVSGNTIYF. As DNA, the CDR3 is TGTGCCAGCAGCTTGCCTGACAGGGTCTCTGGAAACACCATATATTTT.

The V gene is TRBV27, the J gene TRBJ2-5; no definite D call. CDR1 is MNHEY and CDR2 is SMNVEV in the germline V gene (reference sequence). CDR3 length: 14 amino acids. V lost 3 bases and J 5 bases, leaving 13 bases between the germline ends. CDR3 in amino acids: CASSFTGSLETQYF. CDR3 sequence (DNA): TGTGCCAGCAGTTTTACGGGCTCCCTGGAGACCCAGTACTTC.

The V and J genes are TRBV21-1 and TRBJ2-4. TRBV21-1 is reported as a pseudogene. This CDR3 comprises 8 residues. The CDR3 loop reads CASSTGPF. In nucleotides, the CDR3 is TGTGCCAGCAGCACGGGGCCCTTC.

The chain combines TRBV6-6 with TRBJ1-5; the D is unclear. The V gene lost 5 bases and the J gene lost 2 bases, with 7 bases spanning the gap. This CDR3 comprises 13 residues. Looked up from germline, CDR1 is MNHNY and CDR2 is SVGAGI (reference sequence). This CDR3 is CASSEAGNQPQHF. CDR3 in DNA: TGTGCCAGCAGTGAGGCGGGCAATCAGCCCCAGCATTTT.

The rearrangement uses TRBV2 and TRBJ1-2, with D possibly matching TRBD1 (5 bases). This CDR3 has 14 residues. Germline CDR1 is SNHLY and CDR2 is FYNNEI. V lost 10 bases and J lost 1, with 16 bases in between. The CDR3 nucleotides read TGTGCCACCTCTACGGGGGTGTTTAACTATGGCTACACCTTC. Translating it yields CATSTGVFNYGYTF. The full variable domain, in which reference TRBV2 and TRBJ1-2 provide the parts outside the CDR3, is EPEVTQTPSHQVTQMGQEVILRCVPISNHLYFYWYRQILGQKVEFLVSFYNNEISEKSEIFDDQFSVERPDGSNFTLKIRSTKLEDSAMYFCATSTGVFNYGYTFGSGTRLTVV.